This T cell receptor (beta chain) was recovered during a study of T cell clonotyping in hematopoietic cell transplantation. Study-level findings and limits: After transplant, recipient diversity fell while pathologically expanded clonotypes grew through day 180.

This table comes from immunoSEQ multiplex PCR, and its TCRdb copy is limited to in-frame clones, with some not included. The data show about 20,000 clones, with roughly 90% seen just once and roughly 3.5% held by the top ten. A note on this clone: Its antigen is unknown.

Documented time point: recipient sample about 28 days before transplant, after cytoreduction. Source: peripheral blood mononuclear cells, taken before stem cell transplant. This TCR was recovered from a man aged 18 to 35 with biphenotypic leukemia. Some clones in this sample may be carry-over from other donors' samples.

The CDR3 DNA sequence: TGTGCCAGCAGCTTCCGGGACAGGGATTACGAGCAGTACTTC. It encodes CASSFRDRDYEQYF. V is TRBV11-1 and J is TRBJ2-7, with 9 bases identical to TRBD1. The V segment lost 3 bases and the J segment 4 bases; nucleotides outside the gene matches: 4. Germline assignment: CDR1 SGHAT and CDR2 FQDESV (reference sequence). The CDR3 totals 14 residues.